This is a list of T cell receptor beta chains from one sample in a study of CD8+CD57+ T cells in acquired aplastic anemia. MiXCR, applied by TCRdb to the reads, yields one record per CDR3 protein. The sample yields approximately 300,000 distinct CDR3 sequences, roughly 53% seen once. Sequences were obtained from sorted CD4+, CD8+, or CD8+CD57+ T cells (not recorded which) from PBMCs. The receptor source for this set is a human donor with aplastic anemia. CDR3s include the opening cysteine and the closing phenylalanine or tryptophan. Fields, in order: V gene, CDR3 length, CDR3 protein.

TRBV9 13 CASSLGTTSPLHF
TRBV7-9 16 CASSAGPGVVSYEQYF
TRBV10-3 14 CATGETTSPSPLHF
TRBV7-9 15 CASSLPGRVNYGYTF
TRBV2 15 CASSLLGGGADTQYF
TRBV19 17 CASSPYGAAGGPMRLFF
TRBV19 16 CASSIVARKPNSPLHF
TRBV7-9 15 CASSTGLAQYNEQFF
TRBV5-5 12 CASSQDRVGAFF
TRBV2 14 CASSVQEKNTEAFF
TRBV29-1 14 CSVKAGGVGETQYF
TRBV10-3 13 CAISETFQSEQYF
TRBV7-9 18 CASSLAGRDSVSSYEQYF
TRBV24-1 13 CATSNTGGTEAFF
TRBV15 14 CATSRDHRPYEQYF
TRBV7-8 13 CASSLVGGNEAFF
TRBV6-5 15 CASSYGTGVPYEQYF
TRBV7-6 12 CASSPDTYGYTF
TRBV7-9 14 CASSFWEEYTEAFF
TRBV7-2 16 CASSYEASGRGYEQYF
TRBV10-2 12 CASSEGAREQYF
TRBV10-2 17 CASMEPSFDTLRQPQHF
TRBV20-1 15 CSARSVARADSPLHF
TRBV20-1 15 CSARRQGAMNTEAFF
TRBV29-1 13 CSVARGLNQPQHF
TRBV9 17 CASSDGLAGGLQETQYF
TRBV15 15 CATRTGHSYNSPLHF
TRBV6-1 14 CASSEDRNYYGYTF
TRBV5-8 12 CASSHGSDTQYF
TRBV7-9 15 CASSRDRGRDTEAFF
TRBV7-2 16 CASSPRGTGGGNTIYF
TRBV15 15 CATSRDGTANNEQFF
TRBV7-2 17 CASSSGTGGGYNYEQYF
TRBV19 16 CASSIREGTSPYEQYF
TRBV5-1 12 CASSQRPDTQYF
TRBV2 19 CASSALPNEAGGSTDTQYF
TRBV12-3/TRBV12-4 13 CASSSGYGQPQHF
TRBV25-1 13 CASSENMGSGYTF
TRBV6-5 14 CASSYLGANYGYTF
TRBV20-1 15 CSAGLAGSLGYEQYF
TRBV19 15 CASSRRGQRNSPLHF
TRBV19 12 CASSSYTYGYTF
TRBV5-8 14 CASSQENPAYGYTF
TRBV2 14 CASQSSGGGETQYF